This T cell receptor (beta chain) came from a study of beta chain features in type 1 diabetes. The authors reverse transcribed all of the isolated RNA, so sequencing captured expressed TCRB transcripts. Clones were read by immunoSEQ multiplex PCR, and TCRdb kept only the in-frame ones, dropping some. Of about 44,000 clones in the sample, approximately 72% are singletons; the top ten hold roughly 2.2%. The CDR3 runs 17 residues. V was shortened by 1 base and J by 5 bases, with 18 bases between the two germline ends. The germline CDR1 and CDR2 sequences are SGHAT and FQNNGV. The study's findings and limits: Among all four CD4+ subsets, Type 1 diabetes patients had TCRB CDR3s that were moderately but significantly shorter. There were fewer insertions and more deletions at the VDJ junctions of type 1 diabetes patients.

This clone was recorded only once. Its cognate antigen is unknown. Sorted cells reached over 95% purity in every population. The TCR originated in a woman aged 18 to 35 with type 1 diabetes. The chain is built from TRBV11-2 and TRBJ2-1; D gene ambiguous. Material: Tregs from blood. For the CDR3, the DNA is TGTGCCAGCAGCTTAGGATCCAGCGTGGGTTACGACAATGAGCAGTTCTTC. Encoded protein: CASSLGSSVGYDNEQFF.